Each of the 32 T cell receptor beta chains below was sequenced from the same sample in a study of T cell responses to AZD1222 COVID-19 vaccine. The method was immunoSEQ multiplex PCR; TCRdb's version includes in-frame clones alone and lacks a portion of them. Altogether some 140,000 clones are present, 80% to 90% being singletons, with the ten largest covering under 7%. Sample: peripheral blood, taken on day 0 of MenACWY control vaccination. The receptors derive from an adult in good health.

The chain links TRBV7-2 to TRBJ2-2; tentative D call: TRBD1 (5 bases). Germline V gene data show CDR1 as SGHTA and CDR2 as FQGNSA. V lost 4 bases and J 5 bases, leaving 11 bases between the germline ends. This CDR3 has 14 amino acids. CDR3 sequence (DNA): TGTGCCAGCAGCTCAGGATGGACAACCGGGGAGCTGTTTTTT. Encoded protein: CASSSGWTTGELFF.

The table lists this clone with a few counts. The same CDR3 is also encoded by other DNA sequences in this sample. This chain connects TRBV5-1 to TRBJ1-2; maybe TRBD1 (6 bases). The CDR3 length is 14 residues. V was pared by 2 bases and J by 2 bases, with 10 bases between. CDR1 and CDR2 from the germline V gene are SGHRS and YFSETQ. The CDR3 region is CASSLGGENYGYTF. DNA for the CDR3: TGCGCCAGCAGCTTAGGGGGAGAAAACTATGGCTACACCTTC.

The CDR3 sequence is CASIRQGYNEQFF. CDR3 nucleotides: TGTGCCAGCATCCGACAGGGATACAATGAGCAGTTCTTC. V usage is TRBV12-3 or TRBV12-4 and J usage is TRBJ2-1; TRBD1 matches 7 bases. Trimming cost V 7 bases and J 4 bases; bases outside gene matches: 4. The CDR3 has 13 residues.

The CDR3 region has the DNA TGTGCCAGCAGCTTAGAGTCCGGCCTCGGGAATTCACCCCTCCACTTT. It yields the protein CASSLESGLGNSPLHF. The rearrangement joins TRBV7-2 to TRBJ1-6, with D hard to call. Germline CDR1 and CDR2: SGHTA and FQGNSA. The CDR3 covers 16 residues. V lost 1 base, J lost 7 bases, and 14 bases lay in between. The entire variable domain, with the rest obtained from reference TRBV7-2 and TRBJ1-6, is as follows: GAGVSQSPSNKVTEKGKDVELRCDPISGHTALYWYRQSLGQGLEFLIYFQGNSAPDKSGLPSDRFSAERTGGSVSTLTIQRTQQEDSAVYLCASSLESGLGNSPLHFGNGTRLTVT.

This chain connects TRBV6-5 to TRBJ1-6; no firm D call. The CDR3 is 14 amino acids. CDR1 is MNHEY, CDR2 SVGAGI, per germline. V was shortened by 8 bases and J by 5 bases, with 13 bases between the two germline ends. The CDR3 protein is CASGRESDNSPLHF. The DNA of the CDR3 is TGTGCCAGCGGCCGGGAATCAGATAATTCACCCCTCCACTTT.

The chain couples TRBV20-1 to TRBJ1-1; D is unclear. Trimming took 3 bases from V and 1 from J, leaving 12 bases between them. The CDR3 runs to 14 residues. The germline gives CDR1 DFQATT, CDR2 SNEGSKA (reference sequence). Here the CDR3 reads CSASRRNENTEAFF. DNA of the CDR3: TGCAGTGCTAGTCGAAGAAACGAGAACACTGAAGCTTTCTTT.

The V gene is TRBV28, the J gene TRBJ1-1, with D possibly matching TRBD1 (5 bases). The CDR3 contains 12 residues. Germline V CDR1 and CDR2: MDHEN, SYDVKM. The CDR3 spells CETRGANTEAFF. The CDR3 region has the DNA TGTGAGACTCGAGGGGCCAACACTGAAGCTTTCTTT.

The chain joins TRBV3-1 (or the pseudogene TRBV3-2) to TRBJ2-1; TRBD2 aligns across 9 bases. The germline V gene has CDR1 LGHDT and CDR2 YNNKEL (reference sequence). The ends lost 0 bases at V and 9 bases at J; junction bases unmatched: 12. The CDR3 spans 17 residues. As DNA, the CDR3 is TGTGCCAGCAGCCAAGATCTGCGGGGGGGCGTATCAAGTGAGCAGTTCTTC. It is translated as CASSQDLRGGVSSEQFF.

This clone showed up just once. This chain links TRBV7-9 with TRBJ1-2; no clear D gene. This CDR3 spans 13 amino acids. Germline V gene sequence: CDR1 SEHNR, CDR2 FQNEAQ (reference sequence). V was shortened by 4 bases and J by 1 base, with 7 bases between the two germline ends. The CDR3 loop reads CASSSQFNYGYTF. The CDR3 DNA reads TGTGCCAGCAGCTCTCAGTTTAACTATGGCTACACCTTC.

The chain uses TRBV6-5 and TRBJ1-2, with TRBD1 identical over 9 bases. With V trimmed by 2 bases and J by 6 bases, 10 bases remained unmatched. In germline, CDR1 is MNHEY, CDR2 SVGAGI. The CDR3 loop spans 16 amino acids. The CDR3 bases are TGTGCCAGCAGTTACGCCAAACCGGGACAGGGACATGGCTACACCTTC. As protein: CASSYAKPGQGHGYTF.

This chain joins TRBV11-2 and TRBJ2-3; possibly TRBD1 for D (5 bases). This CDR3 contains 15 residues. The V end lost 2 bases, the J end lost 1 base, and 10 bases lay between the germline ends. Germline loops: CDR1 SGHAT, CDR2 FQNNGV. The CDR3 DNA reads TGTGCCAGCAGCTTATTCCAGGGCGGCACAGATACGCAGTATTTT. This sequence encodes CASSLFQGGTDTQYF.

The chain is built from TRBV7-9 and TRBJ1-2; D unclear. CDR1 and CDR2 (germline): SEHNR, FQNEAQ (reference sequence). This CDR3 has 15 amino acids. The V end lost 5 bases, the J end lost 3 bases, and 16 bases lay between the germline ends. For the CDR3, the DNA is TGTGCCAGCAGCCCCGCACGCTTGGGTGACTATGGCTACACCTTC. Its translation is CASSPARLGDYGYTF.

V and J are TRBV5-1 and TRBJ2-7; possible D gene TRBD2, 6 bases. There are 15 residues in the CDR3. The germline V gene encodes CDR1 SGHRS and CDR2 YFSETQ. V gave up 3 bases and J gave up 5 bases, with 18 bases separating them. DNA for the CDR3: TGCGCCAGCAGCTCAGAGAGGAGGGGTAGTGACGAGCAGTACTTC. This gives the protein CASSSERRGSDEQYF.

V and J are TRBV5-1 and TRBJ2-7; 12 bases are shared with TRBD2. This CDR3 has 20 residues. From germline, CDR1 is SGHRS and CDR2 YFSETQ. V trimming: 0 bases; J trimming: 4 bases; junction bases outside the gene matches: 17. The CDR3: CASSLAVLAGGPNRVYEQYF. CDR3 in DNA: TGCGCCAGCAGCTTGGCAGTTCTAGCGGGAGGGCCGAATCGGGTTTACGAGCAGTACTTC.

V is TRBV6-4 and J is TRBJ2-2; 9 bases map to TRBD1. With 0 bases clipped from V and 4 bases from J, the junction kept 12 bases outside the gene matches. The CDR3 has 19 amino acids. Germline-derived CDR1 and CDR2 are MRHNA and SNTAGT. In DNA, the CDR3 is TGTGCCAGCAGTGACTCGATTACGGGACAGGGTTCGTTCACCGGGGAGCTGTTTTTT. Amino acids: CASSDSITGQGSFTGELFF.

The CDR3 sequence is CASSYFQNTGELFF. The CDR3 DNA reads TGTGCCAGCAGTTACTTTCAGAACACCGGGGAGCTGTTTTTT. V and J are TRBV6-5 and TRBJ2-2; D is ambiguous. Germline V CDR1 and CDR2: MNHEY, SVGAGI. V dropped 1 base and J dropped 1 base, with 4 bases sitting between them. The CDR3 has 14 residues.

This rearrangement joins TRBV3-1 (or the pseudogene TRBV3-2) to TRBJ2-7, with 10 bases fitting TRBD1. CDR3 length equals 15 residues. Looked up from germline, CDR1 is LGHDT and CDR2 is YNNKEL (reference sequence). Trimming took 4 bases from V and 7 from J; bases not matched to a gene: 10. DNA of the CDR3: TGTGCCAGCAGCCCTGGACAGGGGGAGCCCCGGGAGCAGTACGTC. Its protein product is CASSPGQGEPREQYV.

The chain links TRBV23-1 to TRBJ1-6, with a tentative D call TRBD1 (6 bases). TRBV23-1 is filed as an ORF, its function uncertain. V lost 0 bases and J 10 bases, leaving 16 bases between the germline ends. The length of the CDR3 is 16 residues. In nucleotides, the CDR3 is TGCGCCAGCAGTCAATCGTGGAACAGGGCGATCTCACCCCTCCACTTT. Translating gives CASSQSWNRAISPLHF.

V and J are TRBV6-5 and TRBJ2-7, with 10 bases matching TRBD1. J was trimmed by 7 bases and V by 6 bases; bases with no gene match: 6. Germline assignment: CDR1 MNHEY and CDR2 SVGAGI. The CDR3 loop spans 13 amino acids. The CDR3 DNA sequence: TGTGCCAGCAGCCGGGACAGGGGAGGTGAGCAGTACGTC. Protein product: CASSRDRGGEQYV.

CDR3 amino acids: CASSRTGPTYEQYF. CDR3 nucleotide sequence: TGTGCCAGCAGCCGGACAGGGCCTACCTACGAGCAGTACTTC. The chain couples TRBV7-2 to TRBJ2-7; 8 bases agree with TRBD1. CDR1 is SGHTA, CDR2 FQGNSA, per germline. The CDR3 contains 14 residues. J lost 2 bases, V lost 5 bases, and 5 bases had no gene match. The full variable domain, with the rest looked up from reference TRBV7-2 and TRBJ2-7, is GAGVSQSPSNKVTEKGKDVELRCDPISGHTALYWYRQSLGQGLEFLIYFQGNSAPDKSGLPSDRFSAERTGGSVSTLTIQRTQQEDSAVYLCASSRTGPTYEQYFGPGTRLTVT.

The J gene is TRBJ1-2, the V gene TRBV4-1; D call uncertain. Germline V lookup: CDR1 MGHRA, CDR2 YSYEKL. The CDR3 contains 14 residues. V dropped 7 bases and J dropped 0 bases, with 12 bases sitting between them. CDR3 residues: CASNLQGANYGYTF. DNA for the CDR3: TGCGCCAGCAACCTTCAAGGTGCTAACTATGGCTACACCTTC.

V is TRBV5-1 and J is TRBJ2-5; the match to TRBD2 covers 7 bases. The CDR3 is 14 residues long. Trimming at V came to 3 bases and at J to 4 bases, leaving 6 bases not matched to a gene. Per germline, CDR1 SGHRS and CDR2 YFSETQ. DNA of the CDR3: TGCGCCAGCAGCTCAAGCGGGACGAGAGAGACCCAGTACTTC. This gives the protein CASSSSGTRETQYF.

This chain links TRBV6-5 with TRBJ2-3; possible D gene TRBD2, 7 bases. The CDR3 is 15 residues long. Germline V CDR1 and CDR2: MNHEY, SVGAGI. Trimming pared 2 bases from V and 3 bases from J, leaving 12 bases between. CDR3 in DNA: TGTGCCAGCAGTTACCGAGGGGGAGGGACAGATACGCAGTATTTT. It codes for CASSYRGGGTDTQYF.

As regards this clone: A junction boundary mismatches the germline segment, possibly from a read error. The chain uses TRBV6-4 and TRBJ2-3; a weak D match, TRBD1 (6 bases). The CDR3 is made up of 13 amino acids. Germline V gene data show CDR1 as MRHNA and CDR2 as SNTAGT. The CDR3 nucleotides are TGTGCCAGCAGTGAGGGGGCCACAGATGCGCAGTATTTT. Protein product: CASSEGATDAQYF.

The chain uses TRBV3-1 (or the pseudogene TRBV3-2) and TRBJ1-6; D might be TRBD1 (5 bases). Between the trimmed V and J ends, which lost 0 bases and 6 bases, there was a span of 15 bases. From germline, CDR1 is LGHDT and CDR2 YNNKEL (reference sequence). This CDR3 region has 17 residues. The CDR3 is CASSQDRGDSTNSPLHF. The CDR3 DNA is TGTGCCAGCAGCCAAGATAGGGGAGACAGTACTAATTCACCCCTCCACTTT.

This chain links TRBV21-1 with TRBJ2-5. TRBV21-1 is shown as a pseudogene. The CDR3 has 16 amino acids. CDR3 loop: CASSKSFPGAGETQYF. For the CDR3, the DNA is TGTGCCAGCAGCAAATCCTTCCCCGGGGCCGGAGAGACCCAGTACTTC.

CDR3 loop: CASSLDRGNEQYF. The CDR3 coding sequence is TGTGCCAGCAGTTTAGACAGGGGAAACGAGCAGTACTTC. The V and J genes are TRBV27 and TRBJ2-7, with TRBD1 matching over 8 bases. Germline trimming cut 2 bases from V and 5 bases from J; bases unmatched to any gene: 2. The CDR3 covers 13 residues. Per germline, CDR1 MNHEY and CDR2 SMNVEV (reference sequence).

This clone turned up a few times. The rearrangement joins TRBV5-5 to TRBJ1-2; D uncertain. The ends were cut back, 4 bases at V and 2 bases at J, with 6 bases in the middle. CDR1 SGHKS and CDR2 YYEKEE come from the germline V gene (reference sequence). The CDR3 is made up of 12 amino acids. CDR3 coding DNA: TGTGCCAGCAGCCAGTCGAACTATGGCTACACCTTC. This sequence encodes CASSQSNYGYTF.

The chain uses TRBV12-3 or TRBV12-4 and TRBJ1-5; no reliable D call. The CDR3 has 12 amino acids. Deletions cut 3 bases from V and 7 bases from J, with 7 bases between. The CDR3 protein is CASSLPRQPQHF. The CDR3 DNA reads TGTGCCAGCAGTTTGCCCCGCCAGCCCCAGCATTTT.

CDR3 nucleotides: TGTGCCAGCAGCGTAGGAGCCGGGTCCGGGGAGCTGTTTTTT. It is translated as CASSVGAGSGELFF. The rearrangement links TRBV9 to TRBJ2-2; D gene uncertain. CDR3 length: 14 amino acids. The V gene's germline CDR1 is SGDLS and CDR2 YYNGEE. The V gene lost 0 bases and the J gene lost 6 bases, with 9 bases spanning the gap.

V and J are TRBV9 and TRBJ1-5; unclear D gene. The CDR3 has 14 residues. Germline-derived CDR1 and CDR2 are SGDLS and YYNGEE. Trimming took 0 bases from V and 3 from J, leaving 7 bases between them. In DNA, the CDR3 is TGTGCCAGCAGCGTAGGTCTTCACAATCAGCCCCAGCATTTT. It encodes CASSVGLHNQPQHF. The full variable domain, with the rest looked up from reference TRBV9 and TRBJ1-5, is DSGVTQTPKHLITATGQRVTLRCSPRSGDLSVYWYQQSLDQGLQFLIQYYNGEERAKGNILERFSAQQFPDLHSELNLSSLELGDSALYFCASSVGLHNQPQHFGDGTRLSIL.

The CDR3 DNA reads as TGTGCCAGCAGCTCGGGGGCCGCCGGCACTGAAGCTTTCTTT. Translating gives CASSSGAAGTEAFF. The V and J genes are TRBV9 and TRBJ1-1; a weak D match, TRBD1 (6 bases). Per the germline V gene, CDR1 is SGDLS and CDR2 is YYNGEE. This CDR3 is 14 amino acids long. The V gene lost 4 bases and the J gene lost 4 bases, with 14 bases spanning the gap.